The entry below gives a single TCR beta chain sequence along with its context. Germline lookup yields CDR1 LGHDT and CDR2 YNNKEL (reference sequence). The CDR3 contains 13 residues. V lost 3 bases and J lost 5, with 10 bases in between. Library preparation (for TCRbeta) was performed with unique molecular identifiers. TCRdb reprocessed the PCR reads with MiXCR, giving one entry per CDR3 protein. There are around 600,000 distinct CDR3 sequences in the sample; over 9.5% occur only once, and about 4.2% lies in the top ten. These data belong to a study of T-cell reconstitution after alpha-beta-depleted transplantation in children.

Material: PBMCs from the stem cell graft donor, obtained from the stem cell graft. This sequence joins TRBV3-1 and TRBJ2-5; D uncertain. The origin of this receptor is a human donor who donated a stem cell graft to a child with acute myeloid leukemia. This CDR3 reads CASSHLTLETQYF. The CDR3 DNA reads TGTGCCAGCAGCCACCTTACCCTGGAGACCCAGTACTTC.